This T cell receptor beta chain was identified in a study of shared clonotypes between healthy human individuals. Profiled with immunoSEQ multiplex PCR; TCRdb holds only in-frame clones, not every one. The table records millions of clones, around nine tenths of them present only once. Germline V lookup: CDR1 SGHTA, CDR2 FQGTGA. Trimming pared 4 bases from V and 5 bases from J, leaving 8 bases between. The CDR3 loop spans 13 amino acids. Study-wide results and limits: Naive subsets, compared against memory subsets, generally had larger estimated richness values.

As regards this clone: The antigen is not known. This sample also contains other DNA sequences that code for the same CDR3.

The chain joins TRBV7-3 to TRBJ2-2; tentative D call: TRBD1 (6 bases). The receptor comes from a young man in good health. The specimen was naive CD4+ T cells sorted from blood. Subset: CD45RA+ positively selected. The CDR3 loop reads CASSSQGTGELFF. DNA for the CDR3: TGTGCCAGCAGCTCACAGGGTACCGGGGAGCTGTTTTTT.